These 16 T cell receptor beta chains were all obtained from the same sample, sequenced in a study of T cell changes during pregnancy in multiple sclerosis. Data came from immunoSEQ multiplex PCR; TCRdb stores just in-frame clones and leaves some out. This sample yields roughly 99,000 clones, of which 92% are seen a single time; approximately 2.2% belongs to the top ten. The sample here was peripheral blood, taken after pregnancy. These receptor sequences come from a female donor in good health, enrolled as a control in a pregnancy study.

The chain combines TRBV5-1 with TRBJ2-2; D may be TRBD1 (6 bases). The CDR3 loop spans 13 amino acids. Germline CDR1 reads SGHRS; CDR2 reads YFSETQ. V was cut by 4 bases and J by 5 bases, with 9 bases left in between. The CDR3 sequence is CASSPQGTGELFF. In DNA form, the CDR3 reads TGCGCCAGCAGCCCGCAGGGGACCGGGGAGCTGTTTTTT.

The rearrangement joins TRBV28 to TRBJ2-7, with TRBD2 matching 10 bases. J gave up 4 bases and V 3 bases, and 6 bases lay outside the gene matches. The CDR3 is made up of 15 amino acids. Germline assignment: CDR1 MDHEN and CDR2 SYDVKM. CDR3 amino acids: CASSFLAGDGYEQYF. As DNA, the CDR3 is TGTGCCAGCAGTTTTCTAGCGGGAGACGGGTACGAGCAGTACTTC. The complete variable domain, with remaining parts taken from reference TRBV28 and TRBJ2-7, reads DVKVTQSSRYLVKRTGEKVFLECVQDMDHENMFWYRQDPGLGLRLIYFSYDVKMKEKGDIPEGYSVSREKKERFSLILESASTNQTSMYLCASSFLAGDGYEQYFGPGTRLTVT.

This rearrangement joins TRBV30 to TRBJ1-2, with 7 positions matching TRBD1. The CDR3 extends over 16 amino acids. Trimming cost V 3 bases and J 4 bases; bases outside gene matches: 14. The V gene's germline CDR1 is GTSNPN and CDR2 SVGIG (reference sequence). As DNA, the CDR3 is TGTGCCTGGAGCTCAGGAGACAGGGAAAGAGCCTATGGCTACACCTTC. This sequence encodes CAWSSGDRERAYGYTF.

This rearrangement joins TRBV6-6 to TRBJ1-5, with D maybe TRBD1 (6 bases). This CDR3 is 16 amino acids long. Germline V gene data show CDR1 as MNHNY and CDR2 as SVGAGI (reference sequence). Trimming removed 6 bases at V and 5 bases at J, with 20 bases between. The CDR3 DNA reads as TGTGCCAGCAGCCCCAGGAAGGGGGTCCTATATCAGCCCCAGCATTTT. This gives the protein CASSPRKGVLYQPQHF.

V and J are TRBV18 and TRBJ2-7; possible D gene TRBD1, 5 bases. This CDR3 region has 11 residues. Looked up from germline, CDR1 is KGHSH and CDR2 is LQKENI. V was clipped by 8 bases and J by 5 bases, with 10 bases between them. CDR3: CASATENEQYF. CDR3 bases: TGTGCCAGCGCGACAGAAAACGAGCAGTACTTC.

This clone was found once. The chain has TRBV28 and TRBJ2-5; a weak D match, TRBD2 (6 bases). The ends were cut back, 5 bases at V and 11 bases at J, with 27 bases in the middle. CDR1 is MDHEN, CDR2 SYDVKM, per germline. This CDR3 is 16 amino acids long. In DNA form, the CDR3 reads TGTGCCAGCAGTCGACGCGTGGCGCGGGACCCCTTGGGGCAGTACTTC. This translates into CASSRRVARDPLGQYF.

CDR3 sequence (DNA): TGTGCCAGCAGTTTGGCAGGGGTGGGCTACACCTTC. It encodes CASSLAGVGYTF. The V and J genes are TRBV28 and TRBJ1-2; weak D call: TRBD1 (6 bases). Per the germline V gene, CDR1 is MDHEN and CDR2 is SYDVKM. Between the trimmed V and J ends, which lost 3 bases and 8 bases, there was a span of 10 bases. There are 12 residues in the CDR3.

In this sample, this clone turned up once. The rearrangement uses TRBV9 and TRBJ2-1, with 8 bases lining up with TRBD2. This CDR3 contains 17 residues. Looked up from germline, CDR1 is SGDLS and CDR2 is YYNGEE. Germline trimming cut 0 bases from V and 4 bases from J; bases unmatched to any gene: 9. CDR3 amino acids: CASSVATGGGTYNEQFF. The CDR3 nucleotides are TGTGCCAGCAGCGTAGCCACGGGGGGGGGCACTTACAATGAGCAGTTCTTC.

The table lists this clone with a count of one. The chain has TRBV18 and TRBJ1-1, with 7 bases that match TRBD1. V was pared by 3 bases and J by 0 bases, with 4 bases of the junction left unmatched. Per germline, CDR1 KGHSH and CDR2 LQKENI. This CDR3 comprises 15 residues. The CDR3 region is CASSPAGTVNTEAFF. The CDR3 coding sequence is TGTGCCAGCTCACCGGCCGGGACAGTGAACACTGAAGCTTTCTTT.

The V call is TRBV19, the J call TRBJ1-5; tentative D call: TRBD1 (5 bases). This CDR3 is 16 amino acids long. CDR1 and CDR2 (germline): LNHDA, SQIVND (reference sequence). Trimming took off 1 base at V and 3 bases at J, with 13 bases between the two ends. The CDR3 sequence is CASSIVTVWHNQPQHF. The DNA of the CDR3 is TGTGCCAGTAGTATAGTGACAGTCTGGCACAATCAGCCCCAGCATTTT.

This rearrangement joins TRBV19 to TRBJ2-7; perhaps TRBD2 as D (6 bases). This CDR3 spans 15 amino acids. In germline, CDR1 is LNHDA, CDR2 SQIVND (reference sequence). Trimming removed 1 base from V and 0 bases from J, with 10 bases in between. CDR3 in amino acids: CASSIAGGDSYEQYF. The CDR3 DNA is TGTGCCAGTAGTATAGCTGGCGGGGACTCCTACGAGCAGTACTTC.

This rearrangement joins TRBV7-9 to TRBJ2-5; D unclear. The CDR3 contains 16 residues. V was pared by 2 bases and J by 2 bases, with 15 bases between. CDR1 is SEHNR, CDR2 FQNEAQ, per germline (reference sequence). The CDR3 is CASSLSYPPRQETQYF. CDR3 DNA sequence: TGTGCCAGCAGCTTATCGTATCCCCCCAGGCAAGAGACCCAGTACTTC.

This clone showed up just once. The V and J genes are TRBV5-1 and TRBJ2-7; the match to TRBD2 covers 8 bases. Per germline, CDR1 SGHRS and CDR2 YFSETQ. V was pared by 0 bases and J by 2 bases, with 1 base of the junction left unmatched. This CDR3 comprises 14 residues. CDR3 in DNA: TGCGCCAGCAGCTTGGTTAGCGGGACCTACGAGCAGTACTTC. Protein sequence: CASSLVSGTYEQYF.

J is TRBJ2-1 and V is TRBV5-1; 10 nucleotides match TRBD1. V was clipped by 2 bases and J by 2 bases; unmatched bases: 1. This CDR3 spans 15 amino acids. Looked up from germline, CDR1 is SGHRS and CDR2 is YFSETQ. The CDR3 DNA reads TGCGCCAGCAGCTTCGGGACAGGGGCCTACAATGAGCAGTTCTTC. Protein sequence: CASSFGTGAYNEQFF.

This clone was counted a single time. V and J are TRBV11-3 and TRBJ2-5, with 12 bases lining up with TRBD2. V shed 3 bases, J shed 2 bases, and the junction held 4 bases outside the gene matches. The CDR3 has 16 amino acids. CDR1 is SGHNT and CDR2 is YENEEA in the germline V gene. This CDR3 is CASSLGLAGGQETQYF. In DNA, the CDR3 is TGTGCCAGCAGCTTGGGTCTAGCGGGAGGGCAAGAGACCCAGTACTTC.

The genes are TRBV20-1 and TRBJ2-5, with TRBD1 as a possible D gene (6 bases). This CDR3 comprises 11 residues. CDR1 and CDR2 from the germline V gene are DFQATT and SNEGSKA (reference sequence). Trimming cost V 2 bases and J 7 bases, with 8 bases left between them. Here the CDR3 DNA reads TGCAGTGCTAGACCACAGGGGACCCAGTACTTC. Translating it yields CSARPQGTQYF.